The rows below give T cell receptor beta chains drawn from one sample of a study of T cell responses to AZD1222 COVID-19 vaccine. Profiling relied on immunoSEQ multiplex PCR, and the TCRdb table lists in-frame clones only, not all of them. The table lists 150,000 to 250,000 clones, about 89% of them singletons. Sequenced here: peripheral blood, sampled 28 days after the second AZD1222 dose. The receptor source for this set is an adult who received the AZD1222 COVID-19 vaccine. Each CDR3 is given with its conserved first and last residue. Each record gives: clone size, D gene, J gene, V gene, CDR3 protein, CDR3 DNA. A D gene is named only where the DNA matches it firmly. Clone size is given for some rows only: seen once, a few or many times, or a class if the clone is expanded.

clone_size: -; d_call: TRBD1; j_call: TRBJ2-7; v_call: TRBV12-5; cdr3_aa: CASARDRLYEQYF; cdr3_nt: TGTGCTAGTGCCCGGGACAGGCTCTACGAGCAGTACTTC
clone_size: -; d_call: TRBD2; j_call: TRBJ2-7; v_call: TRBV3-1/TRBV3-2; cdr3_aa: CASSLSGSSAYEQYF; cdr3_nt: TGTGCCAGCAGCCTTAGCGGGAGTTCCGCCTACGAGCAGTACTTC
clone_size: -; d_call: TRBD1; j_call: TRBJ1-6; v_call: TRBV19; cdr3_aa: CASSIVDRGSNSPLHF; cdr3_nt: TGTGCCAGTAGTATAGTGGACAGGGGTTCGAATTCACCCCTCCACTTT
clone_size: -; d_call: -; j_call: TRBJ2-7; v_call: TRBV6-6; cdr3_aa: CASSYDTVPYEQYF; cdr3_nt: TGTGCCAGCAGTTACGACACAGTCCCCTACGAGCAGTACTTC
clone_size: -; d_call: -; j_call: TRBJ2-5; v_call: TRBV24-1; cdr3_aa: CATSDPTQGSETQYF; cdr3_nt: TGTGCCACCAGTGACCCCACACAGGGATCCGAGACCCAGTACTTC
clone_size: -; d_call: TRBD2; j_call: TRBJ2-7; v_call: TRBV4-2; cdr3_aa: CASSQDGGSSYEQYF; cdr3_nt: TGTGCCAGCAGCCAAGACGGCGGGAGCTCCTACGAGCAGTACTTC
clone_size: -; d_call: TRBD1; j_call: TRBJ1-2; v_call: TRBV7-2; cdr3_aa: CASSLRGQVGNGYTF; cdr3_nt: TGTGCCAGCAGCTTACGGGGACAGGTCGGGAATGGCTACACCTTC
clone_size: -; d_call: TRBD1; j_call: TRBJ2-3; v_call: TRBV19; cdr3_aa: CASSTGQGPTDTQYF; cdr3_nt: TGTGCCAGTAGTACGGGACAGGGGCCCACAGATACGCAGTATTTT
clone_size: -; d_call: -; j_call: TRBJ2-7; v_call: TRBV4-2; cdr3_aa: CASSQGDGSYEQYF; cdr3_nt: TGTGCCAGCAGCCAAGGGGACGGCTCCTACGAGCAGTACTTC
clone_size: -; d_call: -; j_call: TRBJ2-7; v_call: TRBV4-1; cdr3_aa: CASSQVWTEQYF; cdr3_nt: TGCGCCAGCAGCCAAGTCTGGACCGAGCAGTACTTC
clone_size: -; d_call: -; j_call: TRBJ1-3; v_call: TRBV7-9; cdr3_aa: CASSATGLPGNTIYF; cdr3_nt: TGTGCCAGCAGCGCGACAGGTCTGCCTGGAAACACCATATATTTT
clone_size: -; d_call: TRBD2; j_call: TRBJ2-5; v_call: TRBV28; cdr3_aa: CASSFRGRIGETQYF; cdr3_nt: TGTGCCAGCAGTTTTCGCGGGAGGATTGGAGAGACCCAGTACTTC
clone_size: -; d_call: -; j_call: TRBJ2-5; v_call: TRBV5-1; cdr3_aa: CASSPSLRSGGEETQYF; cdr3_nt: TGCGCCAGCAGCCCCTCCCTTCGCAGTGGTGGCGAAGAGACCCAGTACTTC
clone_size: -; d_call: -; j_call: TRBJ2-3; v_call: TRBV28; cdr3_aa: CASSGRGQITDTQYF; cdr3_nt: TGTGCCAGCAGTGGGCGGGGACAGATCACAGATACGCAGTATTTT
clone_size: once; d_call: -; j_call: TRBJ2-2; v_call: TRBV4-3; cdr3_aa: CASSQALAALNGELFF; cdr3_nt: TGCGCCAGCAGCCAAGCCCTGGCCGCGCTTAACGGGGAGCTGTTTTTT
clone_size: -; d_call: TRBD2; j_call: TRBJ2-5; v_call: TRBV28; cdr3_aa: CASRTSGSRETQYF; cdr3_nt: TGTGCCAGCAGGACTAGCGGGAGCAGGGAGACCCAGTACTTC
clone_size: -; d_call: TRBD2; j_call: TRBJ2-7; v_call: TRBV28; cdr3_aa: CASNIGGSGSYRYEQYF; cdr3_nt: TGTGCCAGCAACATTGGGGGTAGCGGGAGTTACCGCTACGAGCAGTACTTC
clone_size: -; d_call: TRBD2; j_call: TRBJ2-3; v_call: TRBV27; cdr3_aa: CASRLAGGRADTQYF; cdr3_nt: TGTGCCAGCCGCCTAGCGGGAGGTCGCGCAGATACGCAGTATTTT
clone_size: -; d_call: TRBD1; j_call: TRBJ2-5; v_call: TRBV9; cdr3_aa: CASSARGQIQETQYF; cdr3_nt: TGTGCCAGCAGCGCCAGGGGACAGATACAAGAGACCCAGTACTTC
clone_size: -; d_call: -; j_call: TRBJ2-7; v_call: TRBV6-2/TRBV6-3; cdr3_aa: CASSYSTGSSYEQYF; cdr3_nt: TGTGCCAGCAGTTACTCGACAGGCAGCTCCTACGAGCAGTACTTC
clone_size: -; d_call: -; j_call: TRBJ2-3; v_call: TRBV2; cdr3_aa: CASSPGGSSTDTQYF; cdr3_nt: TGTGCCAGCAGTCCAGGGGGGTCTTCCACAGATACGCAGTATTTT
clone_size: -; d_call: TRBD1; j_call: TRBJ2-1; v_call: TRBV27; cdr3_aa: CASSRDRGNEQFF; cdr3_nt: TGTGCCAGCAGCCGGGACAGGGGCAATGAGCAGTTCTTC
clone_size: -; d_call: -; j_call: TRBJ2-3; v_call: TRBV7-6; cdr3_aa: CASSLGAESSTDTQYF; cdr3_nt: TGTGCCAGCAGCTTAGGGGCGGAGTCTAGCACAGATACGCAGTATTTT
clone_size: -; d_call: -; j_call: TRBJ2-7; v_call: TRBV7-2; cdr3_aa: CASSLQRIYEQYF; cdr3_nt: TGTGCCAGCAGCTTACAGAGAATCTACGAGCAGTACTTC
clone_size: -; d_call: TRBD1; j_call: TRBJ2-6; v_call: TRBV11-3; cdr3_aa: CASSPQGASSGANVLTF; cdr3_nt: TGTGCCAGCAGCCCACAGGGGGCCAGCTCTGGGGCCAACGTCCTGACTTTC
clone_size: -; d_call: -; j_call: TRBJ2-1; v_call: TRBV7-2; cdr3_aa: CASSLGTHGSEQFF; cdr3_nt: TGTGCCAGCAGCTTGGGGACTCACGGGTCTGAGCAGTTCTTC
clone_size: -; d_call: -; j_call: TRBJ1-4; v_call: TRBV14; cdr3_aa: CASSRTVEKLFF; cdr3_nt: TGTGCCAGCAGTCGGACAGTTGAAAAACTGTTTTTT
clone_size: once; d_call: TRBD1; j_call: TRBJ1-1; v_call: TRBV24-1; cdr3_aa: CATSARGLTEAFF; cdr3_nt: TGTGCCACCAGTGCCAGGGGGCTCACTGAAGCTTTCTTT
clone_size: once; d_call: -; j_call: TRBJ1-2; v_call: TRBV29-1; cdr3_aa: CSVEKEGRGYGYTF; cdr3_nt: TGCAGCGTTGAAAAGGAGGGGAGAGGCTATGGCTACACCTTC
clone_size: -; d_call: -; j_call: TRBJ1-2; v_call: TRBV7-8; cdr3_aa: CASDDRIPGPYGYTF; cdr3_nt: TGTGCCAGCGACGACAGGATCCCCGGACCTTATGGCTACACCTTC
clone_size: -; d_call: -; j_call: TRBJ2-7; v_call: TRBV5-6; cdr3_aa: CASSLYQLEGNEQYF; cdr3_nt: TGTGCCAGCAGCTTGTATCAGCTAGAAGGCAACGAGCAGTACTTC
clone_size: -; d_call: -; j_call: TRBJ2-7; v_call: TRBV7-8; cdr3_aa: CASSLTIYEQYF; cdr3_nt: TGTGCCAGCAGCCTTACGATTTACGAGCAGTACTTC
clone_size: -; d_call: -; j_call: TRBJ1-4; v_call: TRBV27; cdr3_aa: CASSLRPPRGREDEKLFF; cdr3_nt: TGTGCCAGCAGTTTACGCCCCCCTCGGGGCAGGGAGGACGAAAAACTGTTTTTT
clone_size: -; d_call: TRBD2; j_call: TRBJ2-7; v_call: TRBV6-5; cdr3_aa: CASSYGSGSLTYEQYF; cdr3_nt: TGTGCCAGCAGTTACGGGAGCGGGAGCCTTACCTACGAGCAGTACTTC
clone_size: -; d_call: -; j_call: TRBJ2-7; v_call: TRBV7-2; cdr3_aa: CASSRGQPVVREQYF; cdr3_nt: TGTGCCAGCAGCCGTGGACAGCCTGTAGTGAGAGAGCAGTACTTC
clone_size: -; d_call: -; j_call: TRBJ2-1; v_call: TRBV19; cdr3_aa: CASGMGDSDNEQFF; cdr3_nt: TGTGCCAGTGGTATGGGAGATTCGGACAATGAGCAGTTCTTC
clone_size: -; d_call: -; j_call: TRBJ2-7; v_call: TRBV28; cdr3_aa: CASSPATGTEQYF; cdr3_nt: TGTGCCAGCAGTCCAGCCACAGGGACCGAGCAGTACTTC
clone_size: -; d_call: -; j_call: TRBJ1-1; v_call: TRBV28; cdr3_aa: CASREGNTEAFF; cdr3_nt: TGTGCCTCCCGTGAGGGGAACACTGAAGCTTTCTTT
clone_size: once; d_call: -; j_call: TRBJ1-4; v_call: TRBV7-9; cdr3_aa: CASSLGYQGEKLFF; cdr3_nt: TGTGCCAGCAGCTTAGGTTACCAGGGTGAAAAACTGTTTTTT
clone_size: -; d_call: TRBD1; j_call: TRBJ2-7; v_call: TRBV19; cdr3_aa: CASSTRDSHSYEQYF; cdr3_nt: TGTGCCAGTAGTACCAGGGACAGTCACTCCTACGAGCAGTACTTC
clone_size: once; d_call: -; j_call: TRBJ2-6; v_call: TRBV2; cdr3_aa: CASSEWRGISSGANVLTF; cdr3_nt: TGTGCCAGCAGTGAATGGAGGGGCATATCCTCTGGGGCCAACGTCCTGACTTTC
clone_size: -; d_call: -; j_call: TRBJ2-7; v_call: TRBV5-6; cdr3_aa: CASSTGQIYEQYF; cdr3_nt: TGTGCCAGCAGTACAGGACAGATATACGAGCAGTACTTC
clone_size: -; d_call: -; j_call: TRBJ1-1; v_call: TRBV7-3; cdr3_aa: CASSRTANTEAFF; cdr3_nt: TGTGCCAGCAGCAGGACAGCGAACACTGAAGCTTTCTTT
clone_size: -; d_call: -; j_call: TRBJ1-2; v_call: TRBV29-1; cdr3_aa: CSVEEFLSGAGYTF; cdr3_nt: TGCAGCGTTGAAGAATTCTTATCGGGGGCGGGCTACACCTTC
clone_size: -; d_call: TRBD1; j_call: TRBJ2-2; v_call: TRBV15; cdr3_aa: CATSPLRGQGRLFF; cdr3_nt: TGTGCCACCAGCCCCCTCCGGGGACAGGGAAGACTGTTTTTT
clone_size: -; d_call: TRBD1; j_call: TRBJ1-6; v_call: TRBV4-1; cdr3_aa: CASSLSGTGGVGVNSPLHF; cdr3_nt: TGCGCCAGCAGCCTCTCCGGGACAGGGGGCGTGGGGGTTAATTCACCCCTCCACTTT
clone_size: -; d_call: -; j_call: TRBJ1-2; v_call: TRBV28; cdr3_aa: CASSLVDANYGYTF; cdr3_nt: TGTGCCAGCAGCCTGGTGGACGCGAACTATGGCTACACCTTC
clone_size: -; d_call: -; j_call: TRBJ1-1; v_call: TRBV6-2/TRBV6-3; cdr3_aa: CASSYPRDAVRNTEAFF; cdr3_nt: TGTGCCAGCAGTTACCCCCGGGACGCCGTTCGAAACACTGAAGCTTTCTTT
clone_size: -; d_call: -; j_call: TRBJ1-5; v_call: TRBV19; cdr3_aa: CASSMVRTRNQPQHF; cdr3_nt: TGTGCCAGTAGTATGGTCAGGACTCGGAACCAGCCCCAGCATTTT
clone_size: -; d_call: TRBD1; j_call: TRBJ1-5; v_call: TRBV2; cdr3_aa: CASSGTGEQPQHF; cdr3_nt: TGTGCCAGCAGCGGGACAGGGGAGCAGCCCCAGCATTTT
clone_size: -; d_call: TRBD1; j_call: TRBJ2-2; v_call: TRBV5-1; cdr3_aa: CASSSGQGWSGELFF; cdr3_nt: TGCGCCAGCAGCTCAGGACAGGGGTGGTCCGGGGAGCTGTTTTTT
clone_size: -; d_call: -; j_call: TRBJ2-1; v_call: TRBV9; cdr3_aa: CASSVDGRIEQFF; cdr3_nt: TGTGCCAGCAGCGTAGATGGCAGAATTGAGCAGTTCTTC